This TCR beta chain appears in the sequencing data of a study of somatic mutations in cytotoxic T cells in rheumatoid arthritis. Study details: Blood samples of approximately 30 ml were drawn from patients (in EDTA) right after diagnosis and before any treatment. T-cell populations stained with V beta antibodies were in some cases flow-sorted at nearly 100% purity, including V beta1+ cells that were sequenced for TCRB. Regarding the study as a whole: Multiple comparisons were not accounted for in the slight TRBV07 underrepresentation seen in rheumatoid arthritis patients. Researchers did not know the antigen targets of the expanded CD8+ clones.

With respect to this clone: Its antigen is not identified.

Libraries were prepared by immunoSEQ multiplex PCR; TCRdb keeps only in-frame clonotypes and omits some of them. Of some 15,000 clones listed, about four fifths were seen once; the top ten hold approximately 20%. Looked up from germline, CDR1 is SEHNR and CDR2 is FQNEAQ (reference sequence). This CDR3 comprises 16 residues. J gave up 2 bases and V 8 bases, and 11 bases lay outside the gene matches. This receptor was taken from an adult with rheumatoid arthritis. The material sequenced was CD8+ T cells sorted from blood. The chain uses TRBV7-9 and TRBJ2-3, with 9 bases lining up with TRBD1. The CDR3 bases are TGTGCCAGCGTAGACGGACAGGGGCGTTACACAGATACGCAGTATTTT. Translating gives CASVDGQGRYTDTQYF.